These T cell receptor beta chains were read from a single sample in a study of spatial heterogeneity in lung cancer. Via MiXCR, TCRdb re-called the 5' RACE reads, giving one row per CDR3 protein. The sample consists of tens of thousands of distinct CDR3 sequences, under 7.5% of them appearing once. Specimen: PBMCs, collected at surgery. The receptors derive from a female donor with early-stage non-small cell lung cancer. The CDR3 runs from the conserved cysteine through the conserved F or W. The D gene is left open where the match is weak. Clone sizes are given selectively: once, few, many, or a class where the clone is expanded.

TRBJ2-3 TRBD1 TRBV10-3 few CAISVTGSSSTDTQYF TGTGCCATCAGTGTGACAGGGTCCTCTAGCACAGATACGCAGTATTTT
TRBJ1-2 . TRBV20-1 few CSALDWQGTNYGYTF TGCAGTGCACTAGACTGGCAGGGGACGAACTATGGCTACACCTTC
TRBJ2-6 . TRBV9 few CASSGGTGANVLTF TGTGCCAGCAGCGGAGGTACTGGGGCCAACGTCCTGACTTTC
TRBJ2-1 . TRBV6-2/TRBV6-3 many CASSRTRGEQFF TGTGCCAGCAGCCGTACTCGGGGTGAGCAGTTCTTC
TRBJ1-4 . TRBV25-1 many CASSARQGDEKLFF TGTGCCAGCAGTGCTCGGCAGGGAGATGAAAAACTGTTTTTT
TRBJ1-1 . TRBV12-3/TRBV12-4 . CASSLSVDRNTEAFF TGTGCCAGCAGTTTATCGGTGGACAGGAACACTGAAGCTTTCTTT
TRBJ2-1 TRBD2 TRBV29-1 many CSVGGTSTHEQFF TGCAGCGTTGGGGGGACTAGCACCCATGAGCAGTTCTTC
TRBJ2-3 . TRBV11-2 few CASSLGGGWDTDTQYF TGTGCCAGCAGCTTAGGAGGGGGATGGGACACAGATACGCAGTATTTT
TRBJ2-3 . TRBV7-3 . CASSPHSADTQYF TGTGCCAGCAGCCCCCATAGCGCAGATACGCAGTATTTT
TRBJ1-2 TRBD1 TRBV19 . CASSISLGQGSSGYTF TGTGCCAGTAGTATATCCCTGGGACAGGGATCGTCTGGCTACACCTTC
TRBJ2-3 . TRBV28 medium-sized CASSFTVDTDTQYF TGTGCCAGCAGTTTTACCGTGGACACAGATACGCAGTATTTT
TRBJ2-3 TRBD2 TRBV12-3/TRBV12-4 many CASSPTSVSTDTQYF TGTGCCAGCAGTCCCACTAGCGTAAGCACAGATACGCAGTATTTT
TRBJ1-4 . TRBV6-6 many CASSRGQGISANEKLFF TGTGCCAGCAGTCGAGGGCAGGGGATCTCCGCGAATGAAAAACTGTTTTTT
TRBJ1-5 TRBD1 TRBV7-9 many CASSGAGTGDQPQHF TGTGCCAGCAGCGGTGCCGGGACAGGGGATCAGCCCCAGCATTTT
TRBJ2-3 . TRBV10-3 few CAGGQGEVAADTQYF TGTGCCGGCGGGCAGGGGGAGGTTGCAGCAGATACGCAGTATTTT
TRBJ2-1 TRBD1 TRBV5-5 many CASSLNGQVVSYNEQFF TGTGCCAGCAGCTTAAATGGACAGGTAGTCTCCTACAATGAGCAGTTCTTC
TRBJ2-3 TRBD2 TRBV20-1 few CSASGEGSTDTQYF TGCAGTGCCTCTGGGGAGGGTAGCACAGATACGCAGTATTTT
TRBJ2-3 . TRBV5-1 . CASSLPSENTQYF TGCGCCAGCAGCTTGCCCAGTGAGAATACGCAGTATTTT
TRBJ1-1 . TRBV3-1 many CASSQGSTEAFF TGTGCCAGCAGCCAAGGGAGTACTGAAGCTTTCTTT
TRBJ1-5 . TRBV20-1 many CSARDSRDPRGQPQHF TGCAGTGCTAGAGATTCGAGGGACCCCAGGGGTCAGCCCCAGCATTTT
TRBJ1-4 TRBD1 TRBV28 . CASTSGTGKVANEKLFF TGTGCCAGCACCTCCGGGACAGGGAAAGTGGCTAATGAAAAACTGTTTTTT
TRBJ2-4 TRBD1 TRBV27 . CASSLGTALAKNIQYF TGTGCCAGCAGTCTTGGGACAGCCCTAGCCAAAAACATTCAGTACTTC
TRBJ2-5 . TRBV14 . CASSHTGLMYQETQYF TGTGCCAGCAGCCACACGGGACTTATGTACCAAGAGACCCAGTACTTC
TRBJ1-4 . TRBV7-6 few CASSLDGGSGEKLFF TGTGCCAGCAGCTTGGACGGGGGATCGGGTGAAAAACTGTTTTTT
TRBJ2-1 TRBD1 TRBV5-4 . CASSLDKTGVREQFF TGTGCCAGCAGCTTGGATAAGACAGGGGTGCGTGAGCAGTTCTTC
TRBJ2-3 . TRBV4-2 . CASSQGGNTDTQYF TGTGCCAGCAGCCAAGGGGGGAACACAGATACGCAGTATTTT
TRBJ2-5 . TRBV12-3/TRBV12-4 many CASGGALQTQYF TGTGCCAGCGGGGGAGCTTTACAGACCCAGTACTTC
TRBJ1-6 TRBD1 TRBV28 many CASSLPGQGHSPLHF TGTGCCAGCAGCCTTCCGGGACAGGGGCATTCACCCCTCCACTTT
TRBJ2-5 . TRBV4-1 many CASSQAHLQETQYF TGCGCCAGCAGCCAAGCACACCTCCAAGAGACCCAGTACTTC
TRBJ2-1 . TRBV11-2 . CASSFSDLYNEQFF TGTGCCAGCAGTTTTAGCGACCTTTACAATGAGCAGTTCTTC
TRBJ2-7 TRBD2 TRBV6-2/TRBV6-3 many CASLLSGRINEQYF TGTGCCAGCCTACTAAGCGGGAGAATAAACGAGCAGTACTTC
TRBJ2-1 . TRBV7-9 many CASSPSGTSNDQFF TGTGCCAGCAGCCCATCCGGGACATCGAATGATCAGTTCTTC
TRBJ1-4 . TRBV28 many CASSGVGATNEKLFF TGTGCCAGCAGTGGGGTAGGGGCAACTAATGAAAAACTGTTTTTT
TRBJ1-6 . TRBV9 . CASSVASSGDSPLHF TGTGCCAGCAGCGTGGCATCCTCGGGGGATTCACCCCTCCACTTT
TRBJ2-3 TRBD2 TRBV7-6 many CASSPTSGSPDTQYF TGTGCCAGCAGCCCGACTAGCGGGAGCCCAGATACGCAGTATTTT